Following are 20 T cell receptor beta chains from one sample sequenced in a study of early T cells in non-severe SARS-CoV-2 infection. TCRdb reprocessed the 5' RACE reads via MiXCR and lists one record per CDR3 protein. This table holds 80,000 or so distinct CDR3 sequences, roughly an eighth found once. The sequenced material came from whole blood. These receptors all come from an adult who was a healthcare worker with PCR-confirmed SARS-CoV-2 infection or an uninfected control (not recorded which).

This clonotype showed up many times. CDR3 DNA: TGTGCCAGTGATGGACAGGGCCAAGAGACCCAGTACTTC. Translation gives CASDGQGQETQYF. The chain is built from TRBV2 and TRBJ2-5; 8 bases map to TRBD1. From germline, CDR1 is SNHLY and CDR2 FYNNEI. This CDR3 is built from 13 residues. Unmatched junction bases numbered 4, after V lost 9 bases and J lost 1 base.

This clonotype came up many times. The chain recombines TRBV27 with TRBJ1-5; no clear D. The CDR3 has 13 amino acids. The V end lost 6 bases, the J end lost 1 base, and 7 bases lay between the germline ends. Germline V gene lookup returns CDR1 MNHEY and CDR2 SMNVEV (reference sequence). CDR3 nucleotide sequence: TGTGCCAGCAGCTTAGGGAGCAATCAGCCCCAGCATTTT. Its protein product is CASSLGSNQPQHF.

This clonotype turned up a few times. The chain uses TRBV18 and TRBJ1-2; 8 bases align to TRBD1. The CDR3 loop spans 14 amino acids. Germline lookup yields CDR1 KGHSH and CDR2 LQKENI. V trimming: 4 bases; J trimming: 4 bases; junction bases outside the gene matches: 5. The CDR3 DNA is TGTGCCAGCTCACGACAGGGGTCTACCTATGGCTACACCTTC. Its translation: CASSRQGSTYGYTF.

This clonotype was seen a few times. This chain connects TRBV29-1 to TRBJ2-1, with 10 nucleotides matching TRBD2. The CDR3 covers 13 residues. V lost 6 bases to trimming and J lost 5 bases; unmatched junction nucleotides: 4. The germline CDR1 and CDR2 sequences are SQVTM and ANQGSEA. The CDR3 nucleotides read TGCAGCGTGGGACTAGCGAGAAACAATGAGCAGTTCTTC. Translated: CSVGLARNNEQFF.

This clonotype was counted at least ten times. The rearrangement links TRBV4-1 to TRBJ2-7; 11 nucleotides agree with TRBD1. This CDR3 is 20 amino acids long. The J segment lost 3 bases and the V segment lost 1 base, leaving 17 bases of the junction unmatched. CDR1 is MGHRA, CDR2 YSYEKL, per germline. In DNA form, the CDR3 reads TGCGCCAGCAGCCAAGCGACGGGACAGGGGGGATACTTCCCCTACTACGAGCAGTACTTC. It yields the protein CASSQATGQGGYFPYYEQYF.

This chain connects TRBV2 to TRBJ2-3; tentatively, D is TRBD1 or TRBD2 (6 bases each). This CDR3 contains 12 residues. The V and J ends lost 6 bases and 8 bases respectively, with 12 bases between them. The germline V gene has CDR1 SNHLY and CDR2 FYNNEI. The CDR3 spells CASRRQEGTQYF. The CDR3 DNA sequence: TGTGCCAGCAGGCGACAGGAGGGTACGCAGTATTTT.

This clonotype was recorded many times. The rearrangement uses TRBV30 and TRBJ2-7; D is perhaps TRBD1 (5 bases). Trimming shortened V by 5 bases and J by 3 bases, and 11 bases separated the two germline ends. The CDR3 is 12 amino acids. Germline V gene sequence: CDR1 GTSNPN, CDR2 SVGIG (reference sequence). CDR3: CAWVRTGYEQYF. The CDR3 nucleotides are TGTGCCTGGGTACGAACAGGCTACGAGCAGTACTTC.

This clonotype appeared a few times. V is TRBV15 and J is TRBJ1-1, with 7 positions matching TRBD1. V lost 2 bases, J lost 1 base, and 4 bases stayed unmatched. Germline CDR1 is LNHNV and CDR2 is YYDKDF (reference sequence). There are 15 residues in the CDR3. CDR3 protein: CATSRPRQGNTEAFF. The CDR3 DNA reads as TGTGCCACCAGCAGACCGAGACAGGGGAACACTGAAGCTTTCTTT.

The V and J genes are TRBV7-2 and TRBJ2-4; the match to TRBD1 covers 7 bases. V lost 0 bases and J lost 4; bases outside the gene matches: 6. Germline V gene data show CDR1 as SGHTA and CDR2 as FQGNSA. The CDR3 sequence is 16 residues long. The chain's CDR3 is CASSLAPTGPKNIQYF. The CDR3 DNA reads TGTGCCAGCAGCTTAGCGCCGACAGGGCCAAAAAACATTCAGTACTTC.

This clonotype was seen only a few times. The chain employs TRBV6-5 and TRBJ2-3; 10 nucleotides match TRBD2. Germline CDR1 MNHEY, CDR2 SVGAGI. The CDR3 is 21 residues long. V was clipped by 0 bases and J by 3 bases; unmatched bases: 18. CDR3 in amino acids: CASSYSRRGSSGRELTDTQYF. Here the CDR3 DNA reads TGTGCCAGCAGTTACTCGAGGAGGGGGTCTAGCGGGAGAGAATTGACAGATACGCAGTATTTT.

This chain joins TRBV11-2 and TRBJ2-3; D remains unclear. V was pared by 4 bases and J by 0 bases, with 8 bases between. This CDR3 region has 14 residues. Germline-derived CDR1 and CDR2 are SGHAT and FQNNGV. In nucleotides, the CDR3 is TGTGCCAGCAGCTCCCTCAGGAGCACAGATACGCAGTATTTT. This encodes CASSSLRSTDTQYF.

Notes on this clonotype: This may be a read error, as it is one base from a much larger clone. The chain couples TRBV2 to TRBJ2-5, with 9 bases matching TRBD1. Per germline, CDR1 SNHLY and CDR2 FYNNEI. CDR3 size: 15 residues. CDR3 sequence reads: CASSRDRARQETRYF. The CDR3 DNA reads TGTGCCAGCAGTCGGGACAGGGCTCGCCAAGAGACCCGGTACTTC.

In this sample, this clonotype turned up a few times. CDR3: CACASTVVDEQFF. CDR3 in DNA: TGTGCCTGCGCGTCGACGGTGGTGGATGAGCAGTTCTTC. This chain links TRBV30 with TRBJ2-1; the D is unclear. Trimming pared 6 bases from V and 8 bases from J, leaving 17 bases between. The CDR3 length is 13 residues. The germline V gene encodes CDR1 GTSNPN and CDR2 SVGIG (reference sequence).

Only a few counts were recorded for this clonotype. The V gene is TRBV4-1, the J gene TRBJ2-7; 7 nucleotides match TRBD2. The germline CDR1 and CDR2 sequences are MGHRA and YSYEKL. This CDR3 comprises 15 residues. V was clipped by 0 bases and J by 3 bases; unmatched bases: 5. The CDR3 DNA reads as TGCGCCAGCAGCCAAGACACGGGGGGTTTCTACGAGCAGTACTTC. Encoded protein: CASSQDTGGFYEQYF.

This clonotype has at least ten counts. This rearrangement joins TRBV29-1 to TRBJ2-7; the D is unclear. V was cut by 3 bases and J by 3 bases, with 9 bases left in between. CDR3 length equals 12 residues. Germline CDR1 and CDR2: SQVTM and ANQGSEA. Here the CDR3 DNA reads TGCAGCGTTGAGGGCGACCACTACGAGCAGTACTTC. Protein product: CSVEGDHYEQYF.

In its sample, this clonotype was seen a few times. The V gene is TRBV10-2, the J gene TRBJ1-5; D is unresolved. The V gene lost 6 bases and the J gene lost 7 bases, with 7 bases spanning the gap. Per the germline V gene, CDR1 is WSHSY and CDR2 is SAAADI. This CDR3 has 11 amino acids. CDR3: CASRGGQPQHF. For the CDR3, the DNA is TGCGCCAGCAGGGGTGGACAGCCCCAGCATTTT.

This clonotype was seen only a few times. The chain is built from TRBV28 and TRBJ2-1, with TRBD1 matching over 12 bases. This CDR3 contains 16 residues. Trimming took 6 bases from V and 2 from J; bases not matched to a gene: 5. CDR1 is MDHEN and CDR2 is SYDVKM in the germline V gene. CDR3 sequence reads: CASRPGTGGAYNEQFF. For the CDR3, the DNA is TGTGCCAGCAGGCCCGGGACAGGGGGCGCCTACAATGAGCAGTTCTTC. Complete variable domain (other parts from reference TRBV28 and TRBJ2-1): DVKVTQSSRYLVKRTGEKVFLECVQDMDHENMFWYRQDPGLGLRLIYFSYDVKMKEKGDIPEGYSVSREKKERFSLILESASTNQTSMYLCASRPGTGGAYNEQFFGPGTRLTVL.

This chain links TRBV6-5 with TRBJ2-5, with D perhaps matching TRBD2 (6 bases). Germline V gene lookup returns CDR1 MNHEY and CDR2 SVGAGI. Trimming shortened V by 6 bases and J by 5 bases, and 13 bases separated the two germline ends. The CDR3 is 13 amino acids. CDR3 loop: CASRGLARETQYF. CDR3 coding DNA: TGTGCCAGCAGGGGACTTGCCCGGGAGACCCAGTACTTC.

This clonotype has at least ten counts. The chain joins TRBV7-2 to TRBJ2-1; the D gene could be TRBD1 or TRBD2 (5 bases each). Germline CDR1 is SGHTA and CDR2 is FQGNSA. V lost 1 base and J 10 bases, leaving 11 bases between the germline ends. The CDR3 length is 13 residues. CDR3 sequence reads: CASSLGDRREQFF. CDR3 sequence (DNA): TGTGCCAGCAGCTTAGGGGACCGAAGGGAGCAGTTCTTC.

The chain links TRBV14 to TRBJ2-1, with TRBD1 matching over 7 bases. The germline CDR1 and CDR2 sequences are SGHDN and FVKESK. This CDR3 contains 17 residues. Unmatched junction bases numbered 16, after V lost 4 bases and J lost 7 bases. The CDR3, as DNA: TGTGCCAGCAGCCTATTGTACAGGGGATCTCTTCGGAATGAGCAGTTCTTC. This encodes CASSLLYRGSLRNEQFF.